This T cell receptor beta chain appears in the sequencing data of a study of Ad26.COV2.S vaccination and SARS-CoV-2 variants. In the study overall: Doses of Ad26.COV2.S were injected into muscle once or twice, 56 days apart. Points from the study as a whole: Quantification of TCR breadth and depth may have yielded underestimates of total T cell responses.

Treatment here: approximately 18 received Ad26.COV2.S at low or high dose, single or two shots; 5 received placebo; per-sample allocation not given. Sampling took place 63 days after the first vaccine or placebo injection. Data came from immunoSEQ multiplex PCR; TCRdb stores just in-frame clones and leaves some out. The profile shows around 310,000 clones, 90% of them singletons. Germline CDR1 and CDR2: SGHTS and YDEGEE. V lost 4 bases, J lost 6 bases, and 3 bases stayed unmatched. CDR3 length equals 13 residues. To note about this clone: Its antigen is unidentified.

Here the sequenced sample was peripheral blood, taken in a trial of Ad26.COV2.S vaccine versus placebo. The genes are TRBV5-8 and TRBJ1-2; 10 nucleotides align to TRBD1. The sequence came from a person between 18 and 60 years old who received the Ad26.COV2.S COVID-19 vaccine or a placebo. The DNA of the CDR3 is TGTGCCAGCAGCAGACAGGGGGCTAATGGCTACACCTTC. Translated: CASSRQGANGYTF.